This TCR beta chain comes out of a study of blood T cell repertoires in COVID-19. On the study more broadly: Spain, Italy and the United States supplied samples that represented acute and convalescent COVID-19. PBMCs, B-cell-depleted T cells, or T cells provided the cDNA or gDNA that made up the material.

Germline CDR1 and CDR2: KGHSH and LQKENI. The CDR3 extends over 12 amino acids. V lost 4 bases, J lost 6 bases, and 2 bases stayed unmatched. Participants were aged about 18 to 100 years, lived in 25 or so US areas, and enrolled virtually. Participants' reported clinical history set cohort assignment. Generated by immunoSEQ multiplex PCR, the TCRdb table keeps only in-frame clones and is missing some. The table lists roughly 160,000 clones, 70% to 85% of them singletons. What was sequenced was PBMCs or T cells enriched from blood (not recorded which). The rearrangement links TRBV18 to TRBJ2-7; TRBD1 aligns across 8 bases. The TCR originated in a man between 50 and 59 years old who had recovered from COVID-19. The CDR3 sequence: CASSQDRAEQYF. CDR3 sequence (DNA): TGTGCCAGCTCACAGGACAGGGCCGAGCAGTACTTC. Full variable domain (remainder filled in from reference TRBV18 and TRBJ2-7): NAGVMQNPRHLVRRRGQEARLRCSPMKGHSHVYWYRQLPEEGLKFMVYLQKENIIDESGMPKERFSAEFPKEGPSILRIQQVVRGDSAAYFCASSQDRAEQYFGPGTRLTVT.